This T cell receptor beta chain came from a study of T cell responses to AZD1222 COVID-19 vaccine. General study results and limits: Spike-specific TCR breadth and depth grew following two AZD1222 doses. It should be noted that donors were predominantly white British and more often female, and clonal diversity was possibly underestimated. Baseline seropositivity occurred in only 5 to 7 AZD1222 recipients.

Trimming removed 0 bases at V and 8 bases at J, with 7 bases between. The CDR3 totals 12 residues. The V gene's germline CDR1 is LGHNA and CDR2 YNFKEQ. Only in-frame clones appear in the TCRdb table, and some are missing; sequencing was by immunoSEQ multiplex PCR. The sample consists of about 49,000 clones, 79% of them appearing once. In regard to this clone: The target antigen is unknown.

V and J are TRBV4-2 and TRBJ1-1; D is unresolved. This sequence was found in an adult in good health. Sequences were derived from peripheral blood, sampled on day 0 of MenACWY control vaccination. The DNA for the CDR3 is TGTGCCAGCAGCCAAGACAGTTTGGAAGCTTTCTTT. This gives the protein CASSQDSLEAFF.